This TCR beta chain is drawn from a study of beta chain features in type 1 diabetes (dated by TCRdb to the late 2010s). About the investigation overall: Mean age, gender distribution, total cell number and subset yield were not different between patients and healthy donors. Across all samples, some 110,000,000 sorted cells were examined, and cell number per subset correlated strongly with RNA yield. The study compared TCRB repertoires of sorted circulating CD4+ T cell subsets between recently diagnosed type 1 diabetes patients and matched healthy donors. Regulatory and stem cell-like memory subsets were obtained from only 8 patients and roughly eight healthy donors, while naive and central memory subsets were obtained from all 30 or so donors. On the study overall, not on this receptor specifically: Patients with type 1 diabetes made fewer insertions and deleted more nucleotides at VDJ recombination sites, implying thymic rearrangement abnormalities. Naive, central memory and regulatory TCRB repertoires appeared to be more alike among patients than among healthy donors. HLA sub-analyses involved small numbers of individuals, so any influence of HLA type on TCRB rearrangement remained unresolved. In all four CD4+ subsets, TCRB CDR3 length was moderately but significantly shorter in type 1 diabetes patients. PCR might favor shorter templates, but patient and control samples were amplified and corrected together, so any skew would affect both groups equally. Sequencing cDNA rather than genomic DNA could over-represent highly expressing activated cells, although activation and CD3 levels did not differ between groups.

The entire isolated RNA was reverse transcribed using the High Capacity cDNA Reverse Transcription Kit, and thus expressed TCRB transcripts were sequenced. Deep immunoSEQ sequencing was applied to naive, central memory and regulatory T cell samples, giving an average of about 3.57 million total reads per sample. After sorted cells were lysed in RLT buffer, RNA was extracted with DNase-treated RNeasy Micro or Mini kits, with the choice depending on cell number. Each cell subset was processed separately to prevent cross-contamination, with patient and healthy donor samples processed together. The immunoSEQ multiplex PCR was used to amplify TCRB sequences from cDNA, yielding 87-bp fragments that span the CDR3 region. Amplicons were sequenced on the Illumina HiSeq platform. The source study handled its data this way. PCR bias was corrected computationally using synthetic template baselines, and reads within Hamming distance 2 were collapsed, with unmergeable singletons discarded. Reads were aligned against IMGT to assign V, D and J genes, CDR3 length and insertions or deletions at six rearrangement sites. Within each subset, clonotype counts were normalized to sorted cell number, and only after that were true diversity and Gini coefficients computed with the tcR R package. The overlap coefficient, calculated on TCRB nucleotide sequences, was used to quantify repertoire sharing. As a proxy for the pre-selection repertoire, out-of-frame TCRB sequences from naive cells were analyzed. TCRdb's version of the immuneACCESS table is confined to in-frame rearrangements and falls short of the full clone set. An unresolved V gene accounts for under half of the shortfall where checked; the remainder is of unknown origin. V, J and clone size are taken as reported in that table, and D and trimming were inferred from the DNA itself. Here the sample has 600,000 to 700,000 clones; around 12% occur a single time. 0.09% to 0.15% of the sample goes to the ten largest clones.

V lost 1 base and J lost 6 bases, and the count of bases not matched to a germline gene is 8. The germline V gene sets CDR1 to SGDLS and CDR2 to YYNGEE. The CDR3 holds 15 amino acids from the cysteine to the phenylalanine. Only CDR3 DNA remains: 45 bases, in frame from the first base. In its sample, this clone was seen a few times. The specificity of this receptor is unknown. The record has no base qualities; no much larger clone is one base away. Each donor gave one peripheral blood draw, averaging about 100 mL, which was collected into heparinised tubes. A BD FACSAria II was used to sort naive, central memory, regulatory and stem cell-like memory CD4+ T cells with a panel that included CD45RO, CCR7, CD25, CD127, CD95 and CD27. Every sorted population had a purity above 98%. Right away, PBMCs were isolated by Lymphoprep density gradient centrifugation and were stained directly, with no culture step. Samples were stained and sorted in pairs, with one healthy donor and one patient per experiment, so that batch effects were minimized.

This TCR derives from a man between 25 and 39 years old with type 1 diabetes. The rearrangement combines TRBV9 with TRBJ1-2, and TRBD1 aligns with 8 junction nucleotides. The sequencing sample was made of naive CD4+ T cells from blood. Read against the paper, the sample's cell subset or site label means: true naive CD4+ T cells. The nucleotide sequence is TGTGCCAGCAGCGTACAGGGGGCGCGAGGCGATGGCTACACCTTC. Protein translation: CASSVQGARGDGYTF.